Listed below are T cell receptor beta chains from one sample, sequenced in a study of blood T cell repertoires in COVID-19. Assay used: immunoSEQ multiplex PCR; TCRdb lists only in-frame clones, some missing. Among 250,000 or so clones listed, over 65% were seen once. Sequencing used peripheral blood. Receptors were obtained from a woman at least 80 years old with acute or convalescent COVID-19. CDR3s include the opening cysteine and the closing phenylalanine or tryptophan. Each record gives: V gene, J gene, clone size, CDR3 length, D gene, CDR3 DNA, CDR3 protein. The D gene is left open where the match is weak. Not all rows give a size; the values are once, few, many and, for expanded clones, a class.

TRBV10-3	TRBJ1-1	NA	13	NA	TGTGCCACCAGAGGGGCCTCCAACACTGAAGCTTTCTTT	CATRGASNTEAFF
TRBV12-3/TRBV12-4	TRBJ1-1	NA	12	NA	TGTGCCAGCACCAGGGCGCCCACTGAAGCTTTCTTT	CASTRAPTEAFF
TRBV5-1	TRBJ2-1	once	12	NA	TGCGCCAGCAGCTTGGGTCTCTCTGAGCAGTTCTTC	CASSLGLSEQFF
TRBV29-1	TRBJ2-2	NA	14	TRBD1	TGCAGCGGGACAGGGGGCCGTGGAGACGGGGAGCTGTTTTTT	CSGTGGRGDGELFF
TRBV6-5	TRBJ2-2	NA	16	NA	TGTGCCAGCAGTTACCTTGGGGGGTCAGCTACCGGGGAGCTGTTTTTT	CASSYLGGSATGELFF
TRBV2	TRBJ1-1	NA	14	NA	TGTGCCAGCAGTGTAGTATATATGAACACTGAAGCTTTCTTT	CASSVVYMNTEAFF
TRBV3-1/TRBV3-2	TRBJ2-3	NA	14	NA	TGTGCCAGCAGCCTAGGACTGAGCACAGATACGCAGTATTTT	CASSLGLSTDTQYF
TRBV7-2	TRBJ2-3	NA	17	NA	TGTGCCAGCAGCTCCCGAGGGGGAGGGCGGTTTAAGGATACGCAGTATTTT	CASSSRGGGRFKDTQYF
TRBV7-2	TRBJ2-7	NA	15	TRBD1	TGTGCCAGCAGCCAAAGGACAGGGTATTTTAACGAGCAGTACTTC	CASSQRTGYFNEQYF
TRBV19	TRBJ1-2	NA	14	TRBD1	TGTGCCAGTAGAGGGACAGGGTTCACCTATGGCTACACCTTC	CASRGTGFTYGYTF
TRBV5-1	TRBJ1-1	NA	16	TRBD1	TGCGCCAGCAGCAGACAGGGGGCACTTGCGGACACTGAAGCTTTCTTT	CASSRQGALADTEAFF
TRBV5-1	TRBJ2-7	NA	20	TRBD2	TGCGCCAGCAGCTTGGAAGGGATGGGACTAGCGGGAGGGCACTCCTACGAGCAGTACTTC	CASSLEGMGLAGGHSYEQYF
TRBV6-5	TRBJ2-2	NA	15	TRBD2	TGTGCCAGCAGTTACGCCGGGACTATAACCGGGGAGCTGTTTTTT	CASSYAGTITGELFF
TRBV7-2	TRBJ1-1	NA	12	NA	TGTGCCAGCAGCTTAATTAACAGGAAAGCTTTCTTT	CASSLINRKAFF
TRBV30	TRBJ2-2	NA	16	TRBD2	TGTGCCTGGACGGGGGGACTAGCGTTGAACACCGGGGAGCTGTTTTTT	CAWTGGLALNTGELFF
TRBV19	TRBJ2-1	NA	14	NA	TGTGCCAGTAGTATCACGGGGGACTACAATGAGCAGTTCTTC	CASSITGDYNEQFF
TRBV14	TRBJ2-7	NA	14	NA	TGTGCCAGCAGCCAAGATCGAGTGGTTTACGAGCAGTACTTC	CASSQDRVVYEQYF
TRBV6-5	TRBJ1-1	once	14	TRBD1	TGTGCCAGCATCCCGACAGGGGGCAACACTGAAGCTTTCTTT	CASIPTGGNTEAFF
TRBV6-1	TRBJ1-5	NA	16	TRBD1	TGTGCCAGCAGTGAAAGGACAGGGGCATATAATCAGCCCCAGCATTTT	CASSERTGAYNQPQHF
TRBV5-1	TRBJ2-2	NA	16	TRBD2	TGCGCCAGCAGCTTGCGACTAGCGTCGAACACCGGGGAGCTGTTTTTT	CASSLRLASNTGELFF
TRBV5-1	TRBJ1-1	NA	13	TRBD1	TGCGCCAGCAGCACGGACAGGGGAACTGAAGCTTTCTTT	CASSTDRGTEAFF